Each of the 26 T cell receptor beta chains below was sequenced from the same sample in a study of Ad26.COV2.S vaccination and SARS-CoV-2 variants. The treatment: roughly 19 received Ad26.COV2.S at low or high dose, single or two shots; several received placebo; per-sample allocation not given. Day 63 after the first injection of vaccine or placebo was the sampling time. This table comes from immunoSEQ multiplex PCR, and its TCRdb copy is limited to in-frame clones, with some not included. The profile shows about 350,000 clones, approximately 90% of them singletons. This material consisted of peripheral blood, taken in a trial of Ad26.COV2.S vaccine versus placebo. These receptors all stem from a person between 18 and 65 years old who received the Ad26.COV2.S COVID-19 vaccine or a placebo.

The chain links TRBV7-9 to TRBJ2-2; D is unresolved. The CDR3 runs to 15 residues. V gave up 5 bases and J gave up 1 base, with 11 bases separating them. Germline lookup yields CDR1 SEHNR and CDR2 FQNEAQ (reference sequence). The chain's CDR3 is CASSDTTGNTGELFF. CDR3 DNA: TGTGCCAGCAGCGATACCACCGGGAACACCGGGGAGCTGTTTTTT.

The chain employs TRBV11-2 and TRBJ1-1; D remains unclear. The CDR3 spans 15 residues. The V end lost 1 base, the J end lost 2 bases, and 11 bases lay between the germline ends. CDR1 and CDR2 from the germline V gene are SGHAT and FQNNGV. CDR3 region: CASSLVVSKNTEAFF. The CDR3 bases are TGTGCCAGCAGCTTAGTAGTCAGTAAAAACACTGAAGCTTTCTTT.

The chain uses TRBV4-3 and TRBJ2-3; no firm D call. V gave up 1 base and J gave up 1 base, with 9 bases separating them. CDR1 and CDR2 from the germline V gene are LGHNA and YSLEER. The CDR3 is 15 residues long. The CDR3 sequence is CASSQGGIGTDTQYF. The CDR3 nucleotides are TGCGCCAGCAGCCAAGGAGGAATTGGCACAGATACGCAGTATTTT.

This clone is medium-sized within its sample. This sequence joins TRBV5-1 and TRBJ1-1; 7 nucleotides line up with TRBD1. The CDR3 totals 15 residues. V shed 4 bases, J shed 0 bases, and the junction held 6 bases outside the gene matches. The germline CDR1 and CDR2 sequences are SGHRS and YFSETQ. CDR3 region: CASSRTTGMNTEAFF. In DNA, the CDR3 is TGCGCCAGCAGCCGGACGACAGGGATGAACACTGAAGCTTTCTTT. Full variable domain (missing parts from reference TRBV5-1 and TRBJ1-1): KAGVTQTPRYLIKTRGQQVTLSCSPISGHRSVSWYQQTPGQGLQFLFEYFSETQRNKGNFPGRFSGRQFSNSRSEMNVSTLELGDSALYLCASSRTTGMNTEAFFGQGTRLTVV.

The J gene is TRBJ2-7, the V gene TRBV3-1 (or the pseudogene TRBV3-2); TRBD2 is a possible D gene (6 bases). CDR3 size: 16 residues. V was pared by 1 base and J by 6 bases, with 19 bases between. Germline V CDR1 and CDR2: LGHDT, YNNKEL (reference sequence). CDR3 in DNA: TGTGCCAGCAGCCAAGTTCAACGACTAGACCATTCCGAGCAGTACTTC. It yields the protein CASSQVQRLDHSEQYF.

CDR3 coding DNA: TGTGCCAGCAGCTTTACAGGGGCCGGAGAGCAGTACTTC. Translated: CASSFTGAGEQYF. V and J are TRBV7-2 and TRBJ2-7; TRBD1 matches 7 bases. V shed 3 bases and J 7 bases; nucleotides not matched to a gene: 6. In germline, CDR1 is SGHTA, CDR2 FQGNSA. This CDR3 contains 13 residues. The full variable domain, completed using reference TRBV7-2 and TRBJ2-7, is GAGVSQSPSNKVTEKGKDVELRCDPISGHTALYWYRQSLGQGLEFLIYFQGNSAPDKSGLPSDRFSAERTGGSVSTLTIQRTQQEDSAVYLCASSFTGAGEQYFGPGTRLTVT.

V usage is TRBV27 and J usage is TRBJ2-5; the match to TRBD1 covers 8 bases. The trim removed 3 bases at V and 2 bases at J, leaving 8 bases unmatched. CDR1 MNHEY and CDR2 SMNVEV come from the germline V gene (reference sequence). The CDR3 has 16 amino acids. The CDR3 region has the DNA TGTGCCAGCAGTTTGTCCCGGGACAGGAGACAAGAGACCCAGTACTTC. Amino acids: CASSLSRDRRQETQYF.

J is TRBJ2-1 and V is TRBV5-4, with unresolved D. Germline V CDR1 and CDR2: SGHNT, YYREEE (reference sequence). There are 16 residues in the CDR3. Trimming took off 4 bases at V and 0 bases at J, with 14 bases between the two ends. CDR3 bases: TGTGCCAGCAGCGTCCGCCAGATGAGCTCCTACAATGAGCAGTTCTTC. Translation: CASSVRQMSSYNEQFF.

CDR3 in amino acids: CAWRATTGTHSPLHF. CDR3 DNA: TGTGCCTGGAGGGCGACAACAGGGACCCATTCACCCCTCCACTTT. The V gene is TRBV30, the J gene TRBJ1-6; TRBD1 might be the D (6 bases). V was shortened by 3 bases and J by 8 bases, with 17 bases between the two germline ends. Germline CDR1 GTSNPN, CDR2 SVGIG (reference sequence). This CDR3 is built from 15 residues. Full variable domain (remainder filled in from reference TRBV30 and TRBJ1-6): SQTIHQWPATLVQPVGSPLSLECTVEGTSNPNLYWYRQAAGRGLQLLFYSVGIGQISSEVPQNLSASRPQDRQFILSSKKLLLSDSGFYLCAWRATTGTHSPLHFGNGTRLTVT.

This rearrangement joins TRBV18 to TRBJ2-7, with TRBD1 identical over 9 bases. CDR3 length equals 15 residues. The J segment lost 6 bases and the V segment lost 0 bases, leaving 6 bases of the junction unmatched. The germline gives CDR1 KGHSH, CDR2 LQKENI. The DNA for the CDR3 is TGTGCCAGCTCACCACCGACAGGGGGGTGGTCCGAGCAGTACTTC. It translates to CASSPPTGGWSEQYF.

The rearrangement uses TRBV28 and TRBJ2-3, with TRBD2 identical over 9 bases. V gave up 2 bases and J gave up 3 bases; unmatched junction bases: 6. This CDR3 has 16 amino acids. Germline V gene sequence: CDR1 MDHEN, CDR2 SYDVKM. The CDR3 sequence: CASSLAGGLSTDTQYF. The CDR3 nucleotides are TGTGCCAGCAGTTTAGCGGGAGGGCTATCAACAGATACGCAGTATTTT.

The rearrangement uses TRBV5-1 and TRBJ2-4; perhaps D is TRBD1 or TRBD2 (5 bases each). V was pared by 2 bases and J by 0 bases, with 9 bases between. Germline V CDR1 and CDR2: SGHRS, YFSETQ. CDR3 length: 15 residues. In DNA, the CDR3 is TGCGCCAGCAGCTTCGGGACGTTAGCCAAAAACATTCAGTACTTC. Translated, it gives CASSFGTLAKNIQYF.

This clone occurred once. Other DNA sequences in the sample encode the same CDR3. This chain connects TRBV5-1 to TRBJ2-7; 7 nucleotides line up with TRBD1. Germline-derived CDR1 and CDR2 are SGHRS and YFSETQ. Unmatched junction bases numbered 4, after V lost 1 base and J lost 0 bases. The CDR3 loop spans 15 amino acids. CDR3 sequence reads: CASSLRGGGSYEQYF. DNA of the CDR3: TGCGCCAGCAGCTTGAGAGGGGGCGGCTCCTACGAGCAGTACTTC.

The V call is TRBV6-5, the J call TRBJ1-5; 8 nucleotides agree with TRBD1. This CDR3 is built from 13 residues. V lost 4 bases, J lost 5 bases, and 1 base stayed unmatched. Germline V gene data show CDR1 as MNHEY and CDR2 as SVGAGI. CDR3 loop: CASSSDRDQPQHF. CDR3 DNA: TGTGCCAGCAGTTCGGACAGGGATCAGCCCCAGCATTTT.

The chain employs TRBV9 and TRBJ2-7; a weak D match, TRBD2 (6 bases). Germline V gives CDR1 SGDLS, CDR2 YYNGEE. CDR3 size: 14 residues. The germline V and J ends were trimmed by 3 bases and 4 bases, with 14 bases remaining between them. CDR3 sequence reads: CASSAGTFPYEQYF. For the CDR3, the DNA is TGTGCCAGCAGCGCCGGGACTTTTCCTTACGAGCAGTACTTC.

The genes are TRBV12-3 or TRBV12-4 and TRBJ2-3; D is undetermined. V was cut by 6 bases and J by 0 bases, with 4 bases left in between. The CDR3 extends over 12 amino acids. In nucleotides, the CDR3 is TGTGCCAGCAGAACTAGCACAGATACGCAGTATTTT. It encodes CASRTSTDTQYF.

This clone was counted a single time. This chain connects TRBV5-1 to TRBJ2-5; D may be TRBD1 (5 bases). V was clipped by 8 bases and J by 2 bases, with 13 bases between them. The CDR3 is 13 amino acids. Looked up from germline, CDR1 is SGHRS and CDR2 is YFSETQ. Here the CDR3 reads CASLQDNQETQYF. Here the CDR3 DNA reads TGCGCCAGTCTTCAGGACAATCAAGAGACCCAGTACTTC.

The rearrangement joins TRBV7-9 to TRBJ2-3; 9 bases map to TRBD2. Germline V gene lookup returns CDR1 SEHNR and CDR2 FQNEAQ (reference sequence). This CDR3 has 19 amino acids. With V trimmed by 4 bases and J by 0 bases, 14 bases remained unmatched. The CDR3 reads CASSYKFSGSGGSTDTQYF. The DNA for the CDR3 is TGTGCCAGCAGCTATAAATTTAGCGGGAGCGGAGGGAGCACAGATACGCAGTATTTT.

In its sample, this clone was seen once. This chain links TRBV5-1 with TRBJ2-1; 10 bases line up with TRBD2. The ends lost 6 bases at V and 10 bases at J; junction bases unmatched: 13. The length of the CDR3 is 15 residues. CDR1 SGHRS and CDR2 YFSETQ come from the germline V gene. CDR3 loop: CASTPSSVAGGEQFF. For the CDR3, the DNA is TGCGCCAGCACCCCCTCCAGTGTAGCGGGAGGAGAGCAGTTCTTC.

The chain couples TRBV19 to TRBJ2-1; TRBD2 aligns across 8 bases. The CDR3 is 14 residues long. Germline values: CDR1 LNHDA, CDR2 SQIVND (reference sequence). J lost 7 bases, V lost 5 bases, and 7 bases had no gene match. The CDR3 loop is CASSWPGGRNEQFF. CDR3 nucleotides: TGTGCCAGTAGTTGGCCGGGGGGGCGTAATGAGCAGTTCTTC.

This rearrangement joins TRBV3-1 (or the pseudogene TRBV3-2) to TRBJ2-7; a possible D gene is TRBD1 (6 bases). Germline V gene sequence: CDR1 LGHDT, CDR2 YNNKEL (reference sequence). The CDR3 spans 14 residues. The V and J ends lost 3 bases and 3 bases respectively, with 12 bases between them. CDR3 in amino acids: CASSQGDTNYEQYF. The CDR3 coding sequence is TGTGCCAGCAGCCAGGGGGACACCAACTACGAGCAGTACTTC.

This clone occurred once. This rearrangement joins TRBV5-1 to TRBJ1-1, with D possibly TRBD1 on 6 matching bases. The V gene lost 5 bases and the J gene lost 0 bases, with 23 bases spanning the gap. The germline V gene has CDR1 SGHRS and CDR2 YFSETQ. This CDR3 comprises 18 residues. The CDR3 protein is CASSSSPRGITMNTEAFF. The CDR3 coding sequence is TGCGCCAGCAGTTCCTCCCCGAGGGGGATTACGATGAACACTGAAGCTTTCTTT.

The V call is TRBV7-2, the J call TRBJ2-5; the match to TRBD1 covers 11 bases. Germline V gene lookup returns CDR1 SGHTA and CDR2 FQGNSA. V trimming: 6 bases; J trimming: 5 bases; junction bases outside the gene matches: 8. This CDR3 has 15 amino acids. DNA for the CDR3: TGTGCCAGCAGTCACCGGACAGGGGGCTGGGAGACCCAGTACTTC. It yields the protein CASSHRTGGWETQYF. Combining the CDR3 with reference TRBV7-2 and TRBJ2-5 gives the whole variable domain GAGVSQSPSNKVTEKGKDVELRCDPISGHTALYWYRQSLGQGLEFLIYFQGNSAPDKSGLPSDRFSAERTGGSVSTLTIQRTQQEDSAVYLCASSHRTGGWETQYFGPGTRLLVL.

V gene TRBV28 combines with J gene TRBJ2-5; no clear D gene. Per germline, CDR1 MDHEN and CDR2 SYDVKM. V shed 7 bases and J shed 4 bases, with 16 bases lying between them. The CDR3 consists of 14 residues. The chain's CDR3 is CASTTGPRAETQYF. The CDR3, as DNA: TGTGCCAGCACAACCGGGCCCCGAGCAGAGACCCAGTACTTC.

This chain connects TRBV9 to TRBJ2-2; 8 bases line up with TRBD1. Per germline, CDR1 SGDLS and CDR2 YYNGEE. V lost 2 bases and J lost 6; bases outside the gene matches: 9. The CDR3 is 16 residues long. CDR3 bases: TGTGCCAGCAGCGTGAGACAGGGGCATGACGCCGGGGAGCTGTTTTTT. Encoded protein: CASSVRQGHDAGELFF.

The chain combines TRBV7-9 with TRBJ1-1; D unclear. V dropped 5 bases and J dropped 4 bases, with 17 bases sitting between them. The CDR3 runs 15 residues. Germline CDR1 reads SEHNR; CDR2 reads FQNEAQ (reference sequence). CDR3 nucleotides: TGTGCCAGCAGCCCGCCCGGGTGGGGAGGCACTGAAGCTTTCTTT. Protein sequence: CASSPPGWGGTEAFF.